The rows below give T cell receptor beta chains drawn from one sample of a study of CD8 T cells in ankylosing spondylitis. TCRdb passed the 5' RACE reads through MiXCR, listing each CDR3 protein once. The sample has 160,000 or so distinct CDR3 sequences, 9.8% seen once. Input material: blood, either unsorted or a sorted T cell fraction (not recorded which). The receptors originated from a female donor with ankylosing spondylitis or in good health (not recorded which). CDR3s include the opening cysteine and the closing phenylalanine or tryptophan.

J: TRBJ2-1; V: TRBV29-1; CDR3: CSVGLIGNEQFF
J: TRBJ2-2; V: TRBV6-2/TRBV6-3; CDR3: CASSYGRGTGELFF
J: TRBJ2-2; V: TRBV7-9; CDR3: CASSDRETGELFF
J: TRBJ2-1; V: TRBV7-8; CDR3: CASSLVALDEQFF
J: TRBJ2-2; V: TRBV9; CDR3: CASSPPLEWKLFF
J: TRBJ1-3; V: TRBV11-3; CDR3: CASSLGRRSSTIYF
J: TRBJ2-1; V: TRBV29-1; CDR3: CSVELTTAYNEQFF
J: TRBJ1-5; V: TRBV28; CDR3: CASSLGRGAAYQPQHF
J: TRBJ2-7; V: TRBV4-1; CDR3: CASSRTPTSYEQYF
J: TRBJ2-2; V: TRBV20-1; CDR3: CSASVTGRRTGELFF
J: TRBJ2-1; V: TRBV20-1; CDR3: CSATHGGYEQFF
J: TRBJ2-1; V: TRBV4-3; CDR3: CASSQGLGPHNEQFF
J: TRBJ2-3; V: TRBV7-2; CDR3: CASSLARSGWTNTDTQYF
J: TRBJ2-7; V: TRBV7-9; CDR3: CASRTTGKISYEQYF
J: TRBJ2-1; V: TRBV4-3; CDR3: CASSQESSGSSYNEQFF
J: TRBJ2-3; V: TRBV28; CDR3: CASTLEGGTDTQYF
J: TRBJ1-2; V: TRBV27; CDR3: CASSLDAGWGYTF
J: TRBJ1-2; V: TRBV12-3/TRBV12-4; CDR3: CASTSGTYGYTF
J: TRBJ2-5; V: TRBV12-3/TRBV12-4; CDR3: CASSSLEGPTPGTQYF
J: TRBJ2-2; V: TRBV10-3; CDR3: CAITRETGELFF
J: TRBJ1-1; V: TRBV28; CDR3: CASSRGAEAFF
J: TRBJ1-1; V: TRBV29-1; CDR3: CSSLTGDGTEAFF
J: TRBJ2-3; V: TRBV7-2; CDR3: CASSSTVVTGTDTQYF
J: TRBJ1-1; V: TRBV7-9; CDR3: CASSAQGAAFEAFF
J: TRBJ1-2; V: TRBV7-9; CDR3: CASSLGGQNF
J: TRBJ2-1; V: TRBV15; CDR3: CATSPSYNEQFF
J: TRBJ2-1; V: TRBV2; CDR3: CASSSPGLAGVNEQFF
J: TRBJ2-3; V: TRBV4-3; CDR3: CASSQDKSNGDTQYF
J: TRBJ1-5; V: TRBV12-3/TRBV12-4; CDR3: CASSRPGQGGNQPQHF
J: TRBJ2-5; V: TRBV11-2; CDR3: CASSFYLGTSKETQYF
J: TRBJ2-1; V: TRBV13; CDR3: CASSSDSNEQFF
J: TRBJ2-7; V: TRBV6-6; CDR3: CASTNRDSYEQYF